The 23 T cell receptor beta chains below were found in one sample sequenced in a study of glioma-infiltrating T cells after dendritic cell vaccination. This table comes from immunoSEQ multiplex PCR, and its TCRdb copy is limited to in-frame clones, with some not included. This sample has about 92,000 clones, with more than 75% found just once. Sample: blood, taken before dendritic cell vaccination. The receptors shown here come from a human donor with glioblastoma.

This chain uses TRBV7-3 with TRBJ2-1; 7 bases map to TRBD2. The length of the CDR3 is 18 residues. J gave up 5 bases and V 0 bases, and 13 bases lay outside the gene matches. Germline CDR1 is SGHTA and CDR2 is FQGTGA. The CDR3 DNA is TGTGCCAGCAGCTTAACGTCCCCAACTAGCGTAACCCACAATGAGCAGTTCTTC. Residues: CASSLTSPTSVTHNEQFF.

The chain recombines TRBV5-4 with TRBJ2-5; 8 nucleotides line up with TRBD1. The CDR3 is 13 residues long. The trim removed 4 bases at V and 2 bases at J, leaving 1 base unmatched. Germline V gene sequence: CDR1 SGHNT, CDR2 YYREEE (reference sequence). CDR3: CASSRDRQETQYF. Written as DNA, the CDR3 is TGTGCCAGCAGCCGGGACAGGCAAGAGACCCAGTACTTC.

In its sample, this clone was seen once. The CDR3 nucleotides read TGTGCCAGCTCACCAAATCCGGGACAGGGAAACTATGGCTACACCTTC. Protein product: CASSPNPGQGNYGYTF. The J gene is TRBJ1-2, the V gene TRBV18; 9 bases agree with TRBD1. CDR1 KGHSH and CDR2 LQKENI come from the germline V gene. This CDR3 has 16 residues. With V trimmed by 2 bases and J by 2 bases, 6 bases remained unmatched.

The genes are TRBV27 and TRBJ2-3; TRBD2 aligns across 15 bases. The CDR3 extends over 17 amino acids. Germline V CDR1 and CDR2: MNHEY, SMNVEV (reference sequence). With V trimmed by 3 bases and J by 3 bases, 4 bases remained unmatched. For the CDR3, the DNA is TGTGCCAGCAGTTTTTTAGGACTAGCGGGGGGGACAGATACGCAGTATTTT. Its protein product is CASSFLGLAGGTDTQYF.

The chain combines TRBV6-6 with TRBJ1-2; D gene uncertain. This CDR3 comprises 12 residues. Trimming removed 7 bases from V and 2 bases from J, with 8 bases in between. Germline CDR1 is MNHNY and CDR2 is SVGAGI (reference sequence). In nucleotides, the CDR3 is TGTGCCAGCATGTCCGGGAACTATGGCTACACCTTC. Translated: CASMSGNYGYTF.

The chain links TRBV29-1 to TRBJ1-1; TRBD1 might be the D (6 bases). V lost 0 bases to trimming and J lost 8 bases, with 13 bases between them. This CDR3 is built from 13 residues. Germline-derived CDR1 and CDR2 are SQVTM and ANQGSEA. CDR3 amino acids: CSVEEIGGTEAFF. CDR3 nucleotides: TGCAGCGTTGAAGAGATAGGGGGAACCGAAGCTTTCTTT.

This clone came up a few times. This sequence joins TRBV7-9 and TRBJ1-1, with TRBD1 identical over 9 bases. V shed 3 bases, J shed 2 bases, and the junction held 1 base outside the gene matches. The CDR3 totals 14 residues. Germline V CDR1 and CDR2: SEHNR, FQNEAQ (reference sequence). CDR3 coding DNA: TGTGCCAGCAGCTTGGGACAGGGAAACACTGAAGCTTTCTTT. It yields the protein CASSLGQGNTEAFF. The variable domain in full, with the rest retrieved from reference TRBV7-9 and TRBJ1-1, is DTGVSQNPRHKITKRGQNVTFRCDPISEHNRLYWYRQTLGQGPEFLTYFQNEAQLEKSRLLSDRFSAERPKGSFSTLEIQRTEQGDSAMYLCASSLGQGNTEAFFGQGTRLTVV.

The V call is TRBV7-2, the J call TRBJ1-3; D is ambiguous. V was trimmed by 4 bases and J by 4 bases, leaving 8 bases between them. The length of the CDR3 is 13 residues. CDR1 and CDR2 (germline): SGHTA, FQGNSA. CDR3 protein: CASSSSKGNTIYF. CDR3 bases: TGTGCCAGCAGCTCGTCTAAGGGAAACACCATATATTTT.

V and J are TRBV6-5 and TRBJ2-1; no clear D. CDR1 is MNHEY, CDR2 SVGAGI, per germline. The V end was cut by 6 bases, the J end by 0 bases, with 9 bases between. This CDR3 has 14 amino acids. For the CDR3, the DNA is TGTGCCAGCAGCCAAAGGAGCTCCTACAATGAGCAGTTCTTC. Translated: CASSQRSSYNEQFF.

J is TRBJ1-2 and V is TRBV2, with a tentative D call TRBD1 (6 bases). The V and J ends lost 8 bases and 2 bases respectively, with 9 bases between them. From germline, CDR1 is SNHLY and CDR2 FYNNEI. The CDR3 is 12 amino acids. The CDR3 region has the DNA TGTGCCAGCGCACAGGGAAACTATGGCTACACCTTC. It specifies CASAQGNYGYTF. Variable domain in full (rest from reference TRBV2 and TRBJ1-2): EPEVTQTPSHQVTQMGQEVILRCVPISNHLYFYWYRQILGQKVEFLVSFYNNEISEKSEIFDDQFSVERPDGSNFTLKIRSTKLEDSAMYFCASAQGNYGYTFGSGTRLTVV.

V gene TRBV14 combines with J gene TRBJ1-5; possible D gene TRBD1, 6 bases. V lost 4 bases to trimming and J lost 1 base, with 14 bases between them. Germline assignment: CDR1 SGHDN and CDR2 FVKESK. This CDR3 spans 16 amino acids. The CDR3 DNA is TGTGCCAGCAGCCCCCCGGGACACCTAAGCAATCAGCCCCAGCATTTT. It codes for CASSPPGHLSNQPQHF. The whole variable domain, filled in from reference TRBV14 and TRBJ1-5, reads EAGVTQFPSHSVIEKGQTVTLRCDPISGHDNLYWYRRVMGKEIKFLLHFVKESKQDESGMPNNRFLAERTGGTYSTLKVQPAELEDSGVYFCASSPPGHLSNQPQHFGDGTRLSIL.

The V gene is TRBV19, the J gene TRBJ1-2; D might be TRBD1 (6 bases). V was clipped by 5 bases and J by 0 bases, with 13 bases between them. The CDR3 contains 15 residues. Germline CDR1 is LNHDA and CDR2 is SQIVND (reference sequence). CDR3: CASSPSDRPNYGYTF. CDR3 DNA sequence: TGTGCCAGTAGTCCGTCGGACAGACCTAACTATGGCTACACCTTC.

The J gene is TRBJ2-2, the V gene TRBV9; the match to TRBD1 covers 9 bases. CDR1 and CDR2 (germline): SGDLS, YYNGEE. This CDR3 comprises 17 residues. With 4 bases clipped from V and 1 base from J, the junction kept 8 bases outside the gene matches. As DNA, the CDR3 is TGTGCCAGCAGCCCCCGGGACAGGGTTTTGAACACCGGGGAGCTGTTTTTT. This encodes CASSPRDRVLNTGELFF.

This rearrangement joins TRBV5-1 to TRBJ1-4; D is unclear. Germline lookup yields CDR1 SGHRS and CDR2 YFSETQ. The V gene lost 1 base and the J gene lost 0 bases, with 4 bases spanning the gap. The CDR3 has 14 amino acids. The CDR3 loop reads CASSLLSTNEKLFF. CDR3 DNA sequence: TGCGCCAGCAGCTTGCTGTCAACTAATGAAAAACTGTTTTTT.

In DNA form, the CDR3 reads TGTGCCACCTCGACAGGAGCCTACGAGCAGTACTTC. Translating it yields CATSTGAYEQYF. The rearrangement uses TRBV19 and TRBJ2-7, with D possibly matching TRBD1 (6 bases). Germline loops: CDR1 LNHDA, CDR2 SQIVND (reference sequence). The CDR3 covers 12 residues. The V gene lost 10 bases and the J gene lost 2 bases, with 12 bases spanning the gap.

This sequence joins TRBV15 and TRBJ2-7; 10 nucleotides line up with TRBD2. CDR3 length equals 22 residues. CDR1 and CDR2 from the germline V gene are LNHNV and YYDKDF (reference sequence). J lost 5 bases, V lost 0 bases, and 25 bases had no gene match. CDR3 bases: TGTGCCACCAGCAGAGATCGTGGGGTGGGGCTAGCGGGAGTATCGAGCATTGACGAGCAGTACTTC. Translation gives CATSRDRGVGLAGVSSIDEQYF.

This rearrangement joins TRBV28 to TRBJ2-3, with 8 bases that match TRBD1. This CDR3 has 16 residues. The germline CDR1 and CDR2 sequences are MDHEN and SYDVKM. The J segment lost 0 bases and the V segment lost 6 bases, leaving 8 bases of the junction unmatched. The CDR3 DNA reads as TGTGCCAGCAGCGGGACAGGATTGTCTAGCACAGATACGCAGTATTTT. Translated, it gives CASSGTGLSSTDTQYF.

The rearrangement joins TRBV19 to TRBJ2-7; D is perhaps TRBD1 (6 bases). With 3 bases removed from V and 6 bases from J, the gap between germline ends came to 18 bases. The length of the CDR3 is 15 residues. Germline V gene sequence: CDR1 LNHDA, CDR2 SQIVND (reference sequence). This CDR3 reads CASSMVVRGSREQYF. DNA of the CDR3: TGTGCCAGTAGTATGGTCGTCAGGGGCTCCCGCGAGCAGTACTTC. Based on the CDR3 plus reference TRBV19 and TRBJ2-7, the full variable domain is DGGITQSPKYLFRKEGQNVTLSCEQNLNHDAMYWYRQDPGQGLRLIYYSQIVNDFQKGDIAEGYSVSREKKESFPLTVTSAQKNPTAFYLCASSMVVRGSREQYFGPGTRLTVT.

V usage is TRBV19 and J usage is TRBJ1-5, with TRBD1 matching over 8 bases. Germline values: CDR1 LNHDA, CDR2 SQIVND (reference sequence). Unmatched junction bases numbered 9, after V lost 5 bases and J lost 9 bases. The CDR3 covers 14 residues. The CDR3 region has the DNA TGTGCCAGTAGTCCCGGGACAGGCCGAACGCCCCAGCATTTT. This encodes CASSPGTGRTPQHF.

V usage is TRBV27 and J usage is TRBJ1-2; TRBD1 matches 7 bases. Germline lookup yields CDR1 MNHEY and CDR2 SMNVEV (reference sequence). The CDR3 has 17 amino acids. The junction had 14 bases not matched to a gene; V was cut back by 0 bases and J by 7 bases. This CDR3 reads CASSLSSRQGPLFGYTF. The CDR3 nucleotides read TGTGCCAGCAGTTTATCGTCCCGACAGGGCCCCCTGTTTGGCTACACCTTC.

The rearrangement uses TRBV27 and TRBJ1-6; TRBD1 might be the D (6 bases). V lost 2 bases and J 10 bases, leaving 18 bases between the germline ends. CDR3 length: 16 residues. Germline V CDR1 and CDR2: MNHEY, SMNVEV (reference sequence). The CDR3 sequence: CASSLSQQGFGSPLHF. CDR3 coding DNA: TGTGCCAGCAGTTTAAGCCAACAGGGTTTTGGCTCACCCCTCCACTTT.

The CDR3 DNA sequence: TGTGCCAGTAGTCCAGCGCAGGGGTACGAGCAGTACTTC. Protein: CASSPAQGYEQYF. This chain links TRBV19 with TRBJ2-7; D might be TRBD1 (6 bases). The CDR3 is 13 amino acids. Per the germline V gene, CDR1 is LNHDA and CDR2 is SQIVND (reference sequence). Trimming shortened V by 5 bases and J by 4 bases, and 12 bases separated the two germline ends. Using reference TRBV19 and TRBJ2-7 for the parts outside the CDR3, the full variable domain is DGGITQSPKYLFRKEGQNVTLSCEQNLNHDAMYWYRQDPGQGLRLIYYSQIVNDFQKGDIAEGYSVSREKKESFPLTVTSAQKNPTAFYLCASSPAQGYEQYFGPGTRLTVT.

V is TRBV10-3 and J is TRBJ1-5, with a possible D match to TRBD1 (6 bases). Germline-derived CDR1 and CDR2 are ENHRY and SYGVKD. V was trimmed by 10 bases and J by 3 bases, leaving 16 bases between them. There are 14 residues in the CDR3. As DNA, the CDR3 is TGTGCCAGTAATAGGCAGGGGTTCAATCAGCCCCAGCATTTT. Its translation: CASNRQGFNQPQHF.